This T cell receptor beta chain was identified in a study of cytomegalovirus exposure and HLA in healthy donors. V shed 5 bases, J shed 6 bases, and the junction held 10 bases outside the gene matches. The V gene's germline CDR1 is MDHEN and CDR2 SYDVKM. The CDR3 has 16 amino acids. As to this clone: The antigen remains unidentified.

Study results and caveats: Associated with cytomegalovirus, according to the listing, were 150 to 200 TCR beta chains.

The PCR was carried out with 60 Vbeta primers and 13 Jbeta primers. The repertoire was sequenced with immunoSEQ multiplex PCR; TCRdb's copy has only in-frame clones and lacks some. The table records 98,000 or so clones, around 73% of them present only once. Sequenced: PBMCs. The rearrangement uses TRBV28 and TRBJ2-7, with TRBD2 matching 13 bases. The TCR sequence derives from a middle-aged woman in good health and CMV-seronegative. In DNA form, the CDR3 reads TGTGCCAGCAGTGCGCATAGACTAGCGGGAGGTCTCGAGCAGTACTTC. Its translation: CASSAHRLAGGLEQYF.